These T cell receptor beta chains were read from a single sample in a study of cytomegalovirus exposure and HLA in healthy donors. TCRdb's table, derived via immunoSEQ multiplex PCR, lists solely in-frame clones and lacks some. The table lists 110,000 to 150,000 clones, around 93% of them singletons, with less than 2% in the top ten. The sample was PBMCs. All receptors come from a man younger than 30 in good health and CMV-seropositive. The CDR3 runs from the conserved cysteine through the conserved F or W. A D gene is named only where the DNA matches it firmly. Some rows have no size entry. The others give once, few or many, or a class for an expanded clone.

j_gene: TRBJ2-1; abundance: .; v_gene: TRBV11-2; d_gene: .; CDR3nt: TGTGCCAGCAGCTTAGTTCGCAGGGGTTCCAGTGAGCAGTTCTTC; CDR3aa: CASSLVRRGSSEQFF
j_gene: TRBJ2-7; abundance: .; v_gene: TRBV7-9; d_gene: TRBD2; CDR3nt: TGTGCCAGCAGCCCGCCACTAGCGCCCTACGAGCAGTACTTC; CDR3aa: CASSPPLAPYEQYF
j_gene: TRBJ2-1; abundance: once; v_gene: TRBV7-8; d_gene: .; CDR3nt: TGTGCCAGCAGCTACGGGGTGGATGAGCAGTTCTTC; CDR3aa: CASSYGVDEQFF
j_gene: TRBJ2-3; abundance: .; v_gene: TRBV6-1; d_gene: TRBD1; CDR3nt: TGTGCCAGCAGTGAAAGGACAGGGTGGACGCAGTATTTT; CDR3aa: CASSERTGWTQYF
j_gene: TRBJ2-7; abundance: .; v_gene: TRBV30; d_gene: .; CDR3nt: TGTGCCTGGAGTATCCCCGGACAGCCAGCCTACGAGCAGTACTTC; CDR3aa: CAWSIPGQPAYEQYF
j_gene: TRBJ2-7; abundance: .; v_gene: TRBV4-1; d_gene: TRBD2; CDR3nt: TGCGCCAGCAGCTACCGACTAGCGGGGATGATCTACGAGCAGTACTTC; CDR3aa: CASSYRLAGMIYEQYF
j_gene: TRBJ1-2; abundance: .; v_gene: TRBV2; d_gene: TRBD1; CDR3nt: TGTGCCAGCAACTTCCCGGGACAGGGCGTTTCTGGCTACACCTTC; CDR3aa: CASNFPGQGVSGYTF
j_gene: TRBJ2-7; abundance: .; v_gene: TRBV5-1; d_gene: TRBD1; CDR3nt: TGCGCCAGCAGCTTGGGACAGGGGGCGTACGAGCAGTACTTC; CDR3aa: CASSLGQGAYEQYF
j_gene: TRBJ2-7; abundance: .; v_gene: TRBV28; d_gene: .; CDR3nt: TGTGCCAGCAGCTCCCCTTGGGCAGGGTCCCACGAGCAGTACTTC; CDR3aa: CASSSPWAGSHEQYF
j_gene: TRBJ2-7; abundance: once; v_gene: TRBV28; d_gene: .; CDR3nt: TGTGCCAGCAGTTTTAGGGGGGAGCAGTACTTC; CDR3aa: CASSFRGEQYF
j_gene: TRBJ1-6; abundance: .; v_gene: TRBV15; d_gene: TRBD1; CDR3nt: TGTGCCACCAGCACGACTCGACAGGGCAACTCACCCCTCCACTTT; CDR3aa: CATSTTRQGNSPLHF
j_gene: TRBJ2-1; abundance: .; v_gene: TRBV5-1; d_gene: .; CDR3nt: TGCGCCAGCAGCTCGACAAACAACGCGGGCGACCAGTTCTTC; CDR3aa: CASSSTNNAGDQFF
j_gene: TRBJ2-7; abundance: .; v_gene: TRBV7-9; d_gene: TRBD1; CDR3nt: TGTGCCAGCAGCCCCAAGGGACAGCCTTCGCAGTACTTC; CDR3aa: CASSPKGQPSQYF
j_gene: TRBJ1-2; abundance: .; v_gene: TRBV5-1; d_gene: .; CDR3nt: TGCGCCAGCAGCTTGGACAGGGCCTATGGCTACACCTTC; CDR3aa: CASSLDRAYGYTF
j_gene: TRBJ2-7; abundance: .; v_gene: TRBV27; d_gene: .; CDR3nt: TGTGCCAGCAGTTTGTCGAGCGGAGCCTACGAGCAGTACTTC; CDR3aa: CASSLSSGAYEQYF
j_gene: TRBJ2-1; abundance: .; v_gene: TRBV10-3; d_gene: TRBD2; CDR3nt: TGTGCCATCAGTGTTGGGACTAGCGGAAATGAGCAGTTCTTC; CDR3aa: CAISVGTSGNEQFF
j_gene: TRBJ1-1; abundance: once; v_gene: TRBV30; d_gene: .; CDR3nt: TGTGCCTGGAGTGTAAGTGGGCCGGGGGAAGCTTTCTTT; CDR3aa: CAWSVSGPGEAFF
j_gene: TRBJ2-7; abundance: .; v_gene: TRBV5-5; d_gene: TRBD1; CDR3nt: TGTGCCAGCAGCATCCAGGACAGGTACCCCTACGAGCAGTACTTC; CDR3aa: CASSIQDRYPYEQYF
j_gene: TRBJ1-4; abundance: .; v_gene: TRBV6-5; d_gene: .; CDR3nt: TGTGCCAGCAGTTACGAAGGAGGTGAAAAACTGTTTTTT; CDR3aa: CASSYEGGEKLFF
j_gene: TRBJ1-4; abundance: .; v_gene: TRBV4-1; d_gene: .; CDR3nt: TGCGCCAGCAGCCAAGAGGACAGTAATGAAAAACTGTTTTTT; CDR3aa: CASSQEDSNEKLFF
j_gene: TRBJ2-5; abundance: .; v_gene: TRBV5-1; d_gene: TRBD1; CDR3nt: TGCGCCAGCTGTGAACAGGGGTCTGAGACCCAGTACTTC; CDR3aa: CASCEQGSETQYF
j_gene: TRBJ2-6; abundance: .; v_gene: TRBV5-1; d_gene: .; CDR3nt: TGCGCCAGCAGCTTGACAGGAGCCTCTGGGGCCAACGTCCTGACTTTC; CDR3aa: CASSLTGASGANVLTF
j_gene: TRBJ2-5; abundance: .; v_gene: TRBV29-1; d_gene: .; CDR3nt: TGCAGCGTTACCCCCAGCGGAGGCCAGGAGACCCAGTACTTC; CDR3aa: CSVTPSGGQETQYF
j_gene: TRBJ2-3; abundance: .; v_gene: TRBV5-4; d_gene: TRBD2; CDR3nt: TGTGCCAGCAGCTCACTAGCGGGAGTTACCACTAGCACAGATACGCAGTATTTT; CDR3aa: CASSSLAGVTTSTDTQYF
j_gene: TRBJ2-7; abundance: .; v_gene: TRBV6-6; d_gene: TRBD2; CDR3nt: TGTGCCAGCAGTTACCCGACTAGCGGGAGCCCCTACGAGCAGTACTTC; CDR3aa: CASSYPTSGSPYEQYF
j_gene: TRBJ2-1; abundance: .; v_gene: TRBV5-1; d_gene: .; CDR3nt: TGCGCCAGCAGCTTGCTAGAGGAGCAGTTCTTC; CDR3aa: CASSLLEEQFF
j_gene: TRBJ2-1; abundance: .; v_gene: TRBV5-4; d_gene: TRBD1; CDR3nt: TGTGCCAGCAGCATCGGGACAGGGGGCGAGAATGAGCAGTTCTTC; CDR3aa: CASSIGTGGENEQFF
j_gene: TRBJ2-3; abundance: .; v_gene: TRBV4-1; d_gene: .; CDR3nt: TGCGCCAGCAGCCAAGATGGGGGGTCTGGCACAGATACGCAGTATTTT; CDR3aa: CASSQDGGSGTDTQYF
j_gene: TRBJ2-3; abundance: .; v_gene: TRBV27; d_gene: TRBD2; CDR3nt: TGTGCCAGCAGCTTCTTGGCGGGAGGGGCAGATACGCAGTATTTT; CDR3aa: CASSFLAGGADTQYF
j_gene: TRBJ2-7; abundance: .; v_gene: TRBV10-3; d_gene: .; CDR3nt: TGTGCCACCGGCCCCAGGCGAAGCTACGAGCAGTACTTC; CDR3aa: CATGPRRSYEQYF
j_gene: TRBJ2-7; abundance: .; v_gene: TRBV18; d_gene: TRBD2; CDR3nt: TGTGCCAGCTCGCCGGGGGGGGACTACGAGCAGTACTTC; CDR3aa: CASSPGGDYEQYF
j_gene: TRBJ2-1; abundance: .; v_gene: TRBV4-1; d_gene: .; CDR3nt: TGCGCCAGCAGCCAATCAGCGGGACAGGTCATCAATGAGCAGTTCTTC; CDR3aa: CASSQSAGQVINEQFF